The entry below describes one T cell receptor (beta chain). The antigen remains undetermined. A multiplex PCR was run with 60 Vbeta primers and 13 Jbeta primers. Only in-frame clones appear in the TCRdb table, and some are missing; sequencing was by immunoSEQ multiplex PCR. The sample totals around 100,000 clones; its top ten clones hold 0.5% to 0.7%. The CDR3 has 14 residues. J was trimmed by 7 bases and V by 4 bases; bases with no gene match: 7. The V gene's germline CDR1 is LNHDA and CDR2 SQIVND (reference sequence). This entry comes from a study of cytomegalovirus exposure and HLA in healthy donors. Regarding the study as a whole: The number of N-insertions in an Asian-associated ancestry cluster was reportedly below the approximately 690-donor mean in a later analysis. Among the CMV-associated chains, a few were confirmed in vitro as specific for CMV antigens. The only immune exposure information that was available was CMV serostatus.

The J gene is TRBJ1-5, the V gene TRBV19; TRBD1 matches 7 bases. The TCR was taken from a man between 50 and 59 years old in good health and CMV-seronegative. The sequenced sample consisted of PBMCs. The CDR3 reads CASSTTGAGQPQHF. In nucleotides, the CDR3 is TGTGCCAGTAGTACTACAGGGGCTGGCCAGCCCCAGCATTTT.